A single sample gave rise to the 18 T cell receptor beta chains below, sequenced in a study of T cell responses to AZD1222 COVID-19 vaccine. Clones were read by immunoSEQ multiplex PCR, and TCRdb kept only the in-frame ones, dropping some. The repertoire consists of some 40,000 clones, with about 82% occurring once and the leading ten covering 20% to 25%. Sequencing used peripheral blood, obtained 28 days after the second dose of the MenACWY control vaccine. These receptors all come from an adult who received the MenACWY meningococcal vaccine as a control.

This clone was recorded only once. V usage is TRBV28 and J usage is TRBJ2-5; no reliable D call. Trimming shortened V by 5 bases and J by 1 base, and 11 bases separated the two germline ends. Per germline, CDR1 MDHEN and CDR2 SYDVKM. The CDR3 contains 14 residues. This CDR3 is CASSPGGAQETQYF. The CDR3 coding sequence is TGTGCCAGCAGTCCCGGTGGAGCCCAAGAGACCCAGTACTTC.

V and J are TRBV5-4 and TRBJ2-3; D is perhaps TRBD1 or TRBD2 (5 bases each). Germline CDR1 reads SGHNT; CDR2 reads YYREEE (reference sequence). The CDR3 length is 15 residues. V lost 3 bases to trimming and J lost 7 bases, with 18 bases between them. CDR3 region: CASSSGTRSTNTQYF. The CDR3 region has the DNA TGTGCCAGCAGCTCAGGGACGCGGAGCACGAATACGCAGTATTTT.

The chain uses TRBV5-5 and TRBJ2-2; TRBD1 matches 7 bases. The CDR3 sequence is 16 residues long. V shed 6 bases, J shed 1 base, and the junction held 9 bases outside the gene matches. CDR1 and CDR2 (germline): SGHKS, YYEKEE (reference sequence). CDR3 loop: CASNVDRTGNTGELFF. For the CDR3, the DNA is TGTGCCAGCAACGTTGACAGGACAGGGAACACCGGGGAGCTGTTTTTT.

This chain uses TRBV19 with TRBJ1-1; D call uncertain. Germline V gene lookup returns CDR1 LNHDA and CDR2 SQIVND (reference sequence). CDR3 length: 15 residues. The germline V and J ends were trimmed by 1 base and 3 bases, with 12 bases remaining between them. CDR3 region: CASSIGPERDTEAFF. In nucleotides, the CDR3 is TGTGCCAGTAGTATAGGGCCGGAGAGGGACACTGAAGCTTTCTTT.

The CDR3 here is CASSQDPAVRYNEQFF. The CDR3 DNA reads as TGTGCCAGCAGCCAAGATCCCGCGGTTAGGTACAATGAGCAGTTCTTC. This chain joins TRBV3-1 (or the pseudogene TRBV3-2) and TRBJ2-1, with D uncertain. Trimming took 0 bases from V and 4 from J, leaving 13 bases between them. Germline CDR1 LGHDT, CDR2 YNNKEL (reference sequence). The CDR3 has 16 residues.

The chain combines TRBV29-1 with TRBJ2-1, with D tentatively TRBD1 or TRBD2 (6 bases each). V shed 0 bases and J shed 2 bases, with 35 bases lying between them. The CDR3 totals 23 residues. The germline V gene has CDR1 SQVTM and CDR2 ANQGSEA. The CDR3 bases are TGCAGCGTTGAAGAATTCGGTATTGGGGGGCCAGGGTTTTCCCGCCCGCCCTACAATGAGCAGTTCTTC. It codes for CSVEEFGIGGPGFSRPPYNEQFF.

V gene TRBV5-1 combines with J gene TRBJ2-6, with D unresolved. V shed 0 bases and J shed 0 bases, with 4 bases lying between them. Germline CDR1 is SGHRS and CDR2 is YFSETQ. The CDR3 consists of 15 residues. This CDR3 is CASSLVPSGANVLTF. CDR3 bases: TGCGCCAGCAGCTTGGTGCCCTCTGGGGCCAACGTCCTGACTTTC.

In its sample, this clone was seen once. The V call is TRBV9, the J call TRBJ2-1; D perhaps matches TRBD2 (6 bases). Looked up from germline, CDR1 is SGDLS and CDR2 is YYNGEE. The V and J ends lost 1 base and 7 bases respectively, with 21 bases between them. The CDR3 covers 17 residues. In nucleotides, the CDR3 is TGTGCCAGCAGCGTACATTTAGCGGCCACGGGGCGGAATGAGCAGTTCTTC. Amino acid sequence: CASSVHLAATGRNEQFF.

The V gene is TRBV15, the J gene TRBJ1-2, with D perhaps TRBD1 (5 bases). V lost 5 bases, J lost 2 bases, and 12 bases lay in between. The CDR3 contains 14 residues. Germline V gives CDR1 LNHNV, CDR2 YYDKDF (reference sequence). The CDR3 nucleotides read TGTGCCACCAGCTCAGGGCAGGGAAACTATGGCTACACCTTC. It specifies CATSSGQGNYGYTF.

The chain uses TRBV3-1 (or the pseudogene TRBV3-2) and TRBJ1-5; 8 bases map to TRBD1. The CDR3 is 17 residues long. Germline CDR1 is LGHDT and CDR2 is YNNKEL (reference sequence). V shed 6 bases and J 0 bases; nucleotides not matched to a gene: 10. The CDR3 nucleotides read TGTGCCAGCAGTGTGGGACAGGCTACCTATAGCAATCAGCCCCAGCATTTT. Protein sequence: CASSVGQATYSNQPQHF.

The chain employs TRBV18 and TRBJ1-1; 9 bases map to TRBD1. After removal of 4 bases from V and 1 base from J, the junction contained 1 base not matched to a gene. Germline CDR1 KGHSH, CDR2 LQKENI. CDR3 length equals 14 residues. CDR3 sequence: CASSRQGENTEAFF. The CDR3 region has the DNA TGTGCCAGCTCACGACAGGGGGAGAACACTGAAGCTTTCTTT.

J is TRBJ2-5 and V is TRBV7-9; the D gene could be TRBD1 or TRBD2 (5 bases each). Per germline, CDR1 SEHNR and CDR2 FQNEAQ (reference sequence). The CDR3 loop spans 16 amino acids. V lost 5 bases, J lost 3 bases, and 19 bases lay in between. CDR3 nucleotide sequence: TGTGCCAGCAGCCCGATGGGGGTACCTAAAAAAGAGACCCAGTACTTC. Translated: CASSPMGVPKKETQYF.

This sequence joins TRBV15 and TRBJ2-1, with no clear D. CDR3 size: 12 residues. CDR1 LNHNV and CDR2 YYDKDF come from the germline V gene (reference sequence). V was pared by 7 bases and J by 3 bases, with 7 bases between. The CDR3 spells CATNRGYNEQFF. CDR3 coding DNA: TGTGCCACCAATCGAGGCTACAATGAGCAGTTCTTC.

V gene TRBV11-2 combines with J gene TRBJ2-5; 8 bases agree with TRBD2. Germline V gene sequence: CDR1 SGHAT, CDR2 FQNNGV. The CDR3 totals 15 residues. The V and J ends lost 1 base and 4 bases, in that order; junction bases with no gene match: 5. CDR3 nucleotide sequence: TGTGCCAGCAGCTTAGGTCTAGCGGGTGTAGAGACCCAGTACTTC. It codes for CASSLGLAGVETQYF.

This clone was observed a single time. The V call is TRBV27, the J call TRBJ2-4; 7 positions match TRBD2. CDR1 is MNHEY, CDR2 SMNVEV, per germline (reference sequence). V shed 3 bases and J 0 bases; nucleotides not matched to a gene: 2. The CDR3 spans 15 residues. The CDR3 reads CASSLAGVAKNIQYF. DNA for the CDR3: TGTGCCAGCAGTTTGGCGGGAGTAGCCAAAAACATTCAGTACTTC.

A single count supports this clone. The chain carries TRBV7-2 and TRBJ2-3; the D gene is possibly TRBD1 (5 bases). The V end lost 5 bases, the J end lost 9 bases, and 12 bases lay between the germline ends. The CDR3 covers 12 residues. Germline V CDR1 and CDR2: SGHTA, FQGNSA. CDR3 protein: CASSPPRQTQYF. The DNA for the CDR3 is TGTGCCAGCAGCCCCCCCAGACAGACGCAGTATTTT.

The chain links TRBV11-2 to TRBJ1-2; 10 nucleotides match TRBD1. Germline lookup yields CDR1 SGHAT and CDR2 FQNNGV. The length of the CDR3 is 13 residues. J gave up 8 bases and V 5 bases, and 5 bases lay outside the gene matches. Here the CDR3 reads CASSRTGGVGYTF. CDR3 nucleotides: TGTGCCAGCAGCCGGACAGGGGGTGTGGGCTACACCTTC.

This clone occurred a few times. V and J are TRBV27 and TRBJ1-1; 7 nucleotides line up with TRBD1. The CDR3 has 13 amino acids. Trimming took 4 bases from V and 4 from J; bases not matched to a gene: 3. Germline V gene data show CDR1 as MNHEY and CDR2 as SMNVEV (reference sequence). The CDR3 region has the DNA TGTGCCAGCAGTTCCGACAGGGCCACTGAAGCTTTCTTT. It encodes CASSSDRATEAFF.